Shown below are 28 T cell receptor beta chains from a single sample sequenced in a study of T cell responses to AZD1222 COVID-19 vaccine. Some clones are missing from TCRdb's copy, which holds only in-frame ones; the method was immunoSEQ multiplex PCR. The table lists about 96,000 clones, 90% of them singletons, with about 25% in the top ten. The sequencing used peripheral blood, collected on day 0 of AZD1222 vaccination. Receptor source: an adult in good health.

The chain couples TRBV3-1 (or the pseudogene TRBV3-2) to TRBJ2-1, with D uncertain. The CDR3 sequence is 14 residues long. V lost 4 bases to trimming and J lost 10 bases, with 17 bases between them. Germline CDR1 LGHDT, CDR2 YNNKEL (reference sequence). CDR3 DNA: TGTGCCAGCAGCCTCGGTCCAAGTCCTAGGGAGCAGTTCTTC. Its translation is CASSLGPSPREQFF.

The CDR3 loop is CASSTGQSGRYNEQFF. The DNA of the CDR3 is TGTGCCAGCAGCACAGGACAGTCGGGAAGGTACAATGAGCAGTTCTTC. V gene TRBV11-2 combines with J gene TRBJ2-1, with D possibly being TRBD1 (6 bases). Looked up from germline, CDR1 is SGHAT and CDR2 is FQNNGV. Trimming cost V 5 bases and J 4 bases, with 18 bases left between them. This CDR3 is built from 16 residues.

The rearrangement links TRBV30 to TRBJ1-6; 8 positions agree with TRBD1. V trimming: 8 bases; J trimming: 9 bases; junction bases outside the gene matches: 9. The germline gives CDR1 GTSNPN, CDR2 SVGIG (reference sequence). CDR3 length equals 13 residues. This CDR3 is CAGSTGGGSPLHF. CDR3 DNA: TGTGCCGGCTCAACAGGGGGTGGTTCACCCCTCCACTTT.

This clone was seen more than once but under ten times. This chain connects TRBV24-1 to TRBJ2-5; tentatively, D is TRBD2 (7 bases). V was shortened by 9 bases and J by 5 bases, with 15 bases between the two germline ends. This CDR3 is built from 13 residues. Germline V lookup: CDR1 KGHDR, CDR2 SFDVKD. CDR3 coding DNA: TGTGCCACCGGGGGAGGGGGGCAGGAGACCCAGTACTTC. As protein: CATGGGGQETQYF.

The chain uses TRBV27 and TRBJ2-7; the D gene is possibly TRBD2 (5 bases). Germline V CDR1 and CDR2: MNHEY, SMNVEV (reference sequence). Trimming shortened V by 2 bases and J by 3 bases, and 11 bases separated the two germline ends. The CDR3 has 14 amino acids. CDR3 residues: CASSLSGGYYEQYF. CDR3 bases: TGTGCCAGCAGTTTAAGCGGCGGCTACTACGAGCAGTACTTC.

CDR3 amino acids: CASRMGQGNTEAFF. The CDR3 DNA follows: TGTGCCAGCAGAATGGGACAGGGAAACACTGAAGCTTTCTTT. The chain combines TRBV6-5 with TRBJ1-1; 9 bases agree with TRBD1. The CDR3 is 14 residues long. Germline V gene data show CDR1 as MNHEY and CDR2 as SVGAGI. The ends lost 6 bases at V and 2 bases at J; junction bases unmatched: 4.

The rearrangement joins TRBV29-1 to TRBJ2-1; TRBD1 matches at 12 bases. Unmatched junction bases numbered 10, after V lost 6 bases and J lost 7 bases. CDR1 and CDR2 from the germline V gene are SQVTM and ANQGSEA. The CDR3 loop spans 15 amino acids. The CDR3 loop reads CSVVGGTGGFNEQFF. The DNA for the CDR3 is TGCAGCGTGGTGGGTGGGACAGGGGGCTTTAATGAGCAGTTCTTC.

The gene calls are TRBV28 and TRBJ2-5, with a weak D call TRBD2 (5 bases). Trimming took off 8 bases at V and 3 bases at J, with 13 bases between the two ends. CDR3 length: 13 residues. Germline V CDR1 and CDR2: MDHEN, SYDVKM. In nucleotides, the CDR3 is TGTGCCAGCGGTAAAGGAGGAAAAGAGACCCAGTACTTC. It codes for CASGKGGKETQYF.

The gene calls are TRBV12-5 and TRBJ2-2; D perhaps matches TRBD1 (6 bases). The CDR3 extends over 16 amino acids. Per germline, CDR1 LGHNT and CDR2 FRNRAP. V was pared by 0 bases and J by 7 bases, with 15 bases between. Here the CDR3 DNA reads TGTGCTAGTGGTTTGGTACTGAACAGGGTGGTCGGGGAGCTGTTTTTT. Translation: CASGLVLNRVVGELFF.

The V gene is TRBV3-1 (or the pseudogene TRBV3-2), the J gene TRBJ1-1, with 7 bases lining up with TRBD1. J gave up 3 bases and V 4 bases, and 2 bases lay outside the gene matches. From germline, CDR1 is LGHDT and CDR2 YNNKEL (reference sequence). The CDR3 loop spans 13 amino acids. Here the CDR3 reads CASSRGTDTEAFF. In DNA form, the CDR3 reads TGTGCCAGCAGCCGAGGGACAGACACTGAAGCTTTCTTT.

The V and J genes are TRBV20-1 and TRBJ2-4; D is unclear. Per germline, CDR1 DFQATT and CDR2 SNEGSKA (reference sequence). V was trimmed by 6 bases and J by 6 bases, leaving 6 bases between them. This CDR3 is 10 amino acids long. The CDR3 spells CSAPGNIQYF. DNA of the CDR3: TGCAGTGCCCCCGGAAACATTCAGTACTTC.

This chain connects TRBV27 to TRBJ2-5; 8 bases match TRBD2. The CDR3 has 14 residues. Looked up from germline, CDR1 is MNHEY and CDR2 is SMNVEV (reference sequence). V lost 8 bases, J lost 3 bases, and 8 bases stayed unmatched. The CDR3 DNA reads as TGTGCCAGCGGACTAGGGCGGGGGGAAGAGACCCAGTACTTC. Amino acid sequence: CASGLGRGEETQYF.

V is TRBV27 and J is TRBJ2-7, with a possible D match to TRBD2 (5 bases). The CDR3 is 12 residues long. Trimming took off 5 bases at V and 2 bases at J, with 7 bases between the two ends. Germline V gene lookup returns CDR1 MNHEY and CDR2 SMNVEV (reference sequence). The CDR3 reads CASSPGTYEQYF. CDR3 in DNA: TGTGCCAGCAGTCCCGGGACCTACGAGCAGTACTTC.

In DNA, the CDR3 is TGTGCCAGCAGTGAAGAGGGGGTGAACACCGGGGAGCTGTTTTTT. Translating it yields CASSEEGVNTGELFF. This chain links TRBV2 with TRBJ2-2; a possible D gene is TRBD1 (6 bases). The CDR3 length is 15 residues. With 1 base removed from V and 1 base from J, the gap between germline ends came to 7 bases. Germline loops: CDR1 SNHLY, CDR2 FYNNEI.

This clone has a single count. The rearrangement links TRBV11-2 to TRBJ2-7, with a possible D match to TRBD2 (5 bases). Trimming took off 4 bases at V and 0 bases at J, with 10 bases between the two ends. CDR3 length equals 14 residues. The germline CDR1 and CDR2 sequences are SGHAT and FQNNGV. The CDR3 loop is CASSSTTNSYEQYF. For the CDR3, the DNA is TGTGCCAGCAGCTCCACGACTAACTCCTACGAGCAGTACTTC.

The gene calls are TRBV28 and TRBJ1-6; perhaps TRBD1 as D (5 bases). Germline-derived CDR1 and CDR2 are MDHEN and SYDVKM. V shed 3 bases and J shed 11 bases, with 20 bases lying between them. The CDR3 runs 16 residues. The CDR3 sequence is CASSLARLGGETPLHF. As DNA, the CDR3 is TGTGCCAGCAGTTTGGCCCGACTCGGGGGGGAGACACCCCTCCACTTT.

This sequence joins TRBV18 and TRBJ2-6; perhaps TRBD1 as D (8 bases). CDR3 length equals 17 residues. Trimming pared 3 bases from V and 2 bases from J, leaving 14 bases between. Germline CDR1 reads KGHSH; CDR2 reads LQKENI. CDR3 amino acids: CASSPRTGRAGANVLTF. CDR3 DNA sequence: TGTGCCAGCTCACCCCGGACAGGGAGGGCTGGGGCCAACGTCCTGACTTTC.

The chain is built from TRBV12-3 or TRBV12-4 and TRBJ2-2; D is ambiguous. The CDR3 extends over 12 amino acids. Trimming cost V 2 bases and J 6 bases, with 4 bases left between them. CDR3 nucleotide sequence: TGTGCCAGCAGTTTATCTTCCGGGGAGCTGTTTTTT. It specifies CASSLSSGELFF.

The chain employs TRBV18 and TRBJ1-1; D gene unclear. Germline V lookup: CDR1 KGHSH, CDR2 LQKENI. CDR3 length: 15 amino acids. V lost 3 bases and J lost 4, with 15 bases in between. The CDR3 reads CASSPQESSGTEAFF. The DNA of the CDR3 is TGTGCCAGCTCACCGCAGGAGTCCAGCGGCACTGAAGCTTTCTTT.

The rearrangement joins TRBV19 to TRBJ2-2, with D unresolved. This CDR3 contains 14 residues. Trimming shortened V by 0 bases and J by 4 bases, and 6 bases separated the two germline ends. Germline V gives CDR1 LNHDA, CDR2 SQIVND (reference sequence). The CDR3 sequence is CASSIDSSTGELFF. For the CDR3, the DNA is TGTGCCAGTAGTATAGATTCCAGCACCGGGGAGCTGTTTTTT.

The chain couples TRBV7-9 to TRBJ2-4; D is uncertain. From germline, CDR1 is SEHNR and CDR2 FQNEAQ (reference sequence). With 4 bases removed from V and 8 bases from J, the gap between germline ends came to 6 bases. The CDR3 is 11 amino acids. CDR3 sequence (DNA): TGTGCCAGCAGCTCCTTCGACATTCAGTACTTC. This encodes CASSSFDIQYF.

Only a few counts were recorded for this clone. The gene calls are TRBV28 and TRBJ1-6; 9 bases fit TRBD1. Trimming at V came to 5 bases and at J to 7 bases, leaving 9 bases not matched to a gene. The CDR3 loop spans 16 amino acids. Germline assignment: CDR1 MDHEN and CDR2 SYDVKM. DNA of the CDR3: TGTGCCAGCAGTCGGCACCGGGACAGGGCAAATTCACCCCTCCACTTT. Translation: CASSRHRDRANSPLHF.

The CDR3 spells CASSDNVRASRSYEQYF. The CDR3, as DNA: TGTGCCAGCAGTGACAACGTAAGGGCTAGCCGGTCGTACGAGCAGTACTTC. The rearrangement joins TRBV6-4 to TRBJ2-7; weak D call: TRBD2 (5 bases). Germline V gene data show CDR1 as MRHNA and CDR2 as SNTAGT. CDR3 length: 17 residues. V gave up 2 bases and J gave up 4 bases, with 21 bases separating them.

This chain joins TRBV7-8 and TRBJ2-5, with 16 nucleotides matching TRBD2. Germline trimming cut 5 bases from V and 0 bases from J; bases unmatched to any gene: 9. Germline V gene lookup returns CDR1 SGHVS and CDR2 FQNEAQ. The CDR3 length is 19 residues. The CDR3 sequence is CASSPRGTSGRAYQETQYF. DNA for the CDR3: TGTGCCAGCAGCCCGCGAGGGACTAGCGGGAGGGCGTACCAAGAGACCCAGTACTTC. Full variable domain (remainder filled in from reference TRBV7-8 and TRBJ2-5): GAGVSQSPRYKVAKRGQDVALRCDPISGHVSLFWYQQALGQGPEFLTYFQNEAQLDKSGLPSDRFFAERPEGSVSTLKIQRTQQEDSAVYLCASSPRGTSGRAYQETQYFGPGTRLLVL.

The V call is TRBV5-4, the J call TRBJ2-7; D gene unclear. The CDR3 length is 14 residues. From germline, CDR1 is SGHNT and CDR2 YYREEE (reference sequence). Deletions cut 4 bases from V and 2 bases from J, with 13 bases between. The CDR3 is CASSPGGYTYEQYF. The CDR3 nucleotides are TGTGCCAGCAGCCCTGGTGGGTACACCTACGAGCAGTACTTC. Combining the CDR3 with reference TRBV5-4 and TRBJ2-7 gives the whole variable domain ETGVTQSPTHLIKTRGQQVTLRCSSQSGHNTVSWYQQALGQGPQFIFQYYREEENGRGNFPPRFSGLQFPNYSSELNVNALELDDSALYLCASSPGGYTYEQYFGPGTRLTVT.

This clone was detected a few times. The rearrangement joins TRBV6-6 to TRBJ1-1; D perhaps matches TRBD1 (5 bases). Trimming took off 5 bases at V and 0 bases at J, with 7 bases between the two ends. The CDR3 totals 13 residues. Germline V gene sequence: CDR1 MNHNY, CDR2 SVGAGI (reference sequence). CDR3 residues: CASSVGVNTEAFF. Here the CDR3 DNA reads TGTGCCAGCAGTGTAGGGGTGAACACTGAAGCTTTCTTT.

The rearrangement uses TRBV5-1 and TRBJ1-1; D not resolved. Trimming left V 4 bases short and J 0 bases short, with 19 bases between. The CDR3 extends over 17 amino acids. Germline lookup yields CDR1 SGHRS and CDR2 YFSETQ. The CDR3, as DNA: TGCGCCAGCAGCCCACCCATGCCGGGGAGCATGAACACTGAAGCTTTCTTT. It translates to CASSPPMPGSMNTEAFF.

The count of this clone is one. The chain recombines TRBV5-6 with TRBJ2-7; 10 bases align to TRBD1. The CDR3 extends over 14 amino acids. Germline CDR1 SGHDT, CDR2 YYEEEE. The V segment lost 2 bases and the J segment 5 bases; nucleotides outside the gene matches: 4. The CDR3 DNA is TGTGCCAGCAGCTTCCGGGACAGGGGCCACGAGCAGTACTTC. Translated: CASSFRDRGHEQYF.